This is a list of T cell receptor beta chains from one sample in a study of blood T cell repertoires in COVID-19. Produced via immunoSEQ multiplex PCR; TCRdb's table is partial and in-frame only. The data show some 200,000 clones, more than 70% seen once. Sequenced sample: peripheral blood. The receptor source for this set is a man aged 35 to 55 with active or convalescent COVID-19. CDR3s include the opening cysteine and the closing phenylalanine or tryptophan. Fields, in order: J gene, V gene, CDR3 protein.

J: TRBJ2-1; V: TRBV6-6; CDR3: CAGQREALSEQFF
J: TRBJ2-1; V: TRBV11-2; CDR3: CASSPSGPYNEQFF
J: TRBJ2-1; V: TRBV7-8; CDR3: CASSLVGRGSANEQFF
J: TRBJ1-1; V: TRBV5-1; CDR3: CASSLERGNTEAFF
J: TRBJ2-1; V: TRBV12-3/TRBV12-4; CDR3: CASSLGGGNEQFF
J: TRBJ2-1; V: TRBV10-3; CDR3: CAIGVAGTEQFF
J: TRBJ1-6; V: TRBV24-1; CDR3: CATSARDRALSPLHF
J: TRBJ2-6; V: TRBV5-1; CDR3: CASSLGGSGANVLTF
J: TRBJ2-1; V: TRBV27; CDR3: CASRKAGGPHEQFF
J: TRBJ1-2; V: TRBV7-2; CDR3: CASSTGQAYGYTF
J: TRBJ2-2; V: TRBV29-1; CDR3: CSAGTGLGTGELFF
J: TRBJ2-1; V: TRBV5-1; CDR3: CASSRSSGALINEQFF
J: TRBJ2-7; V: TRBV6-5; CDR3: CASTGLAESSYEQYF
J: TRBJ1-3; V: TRBV5-1; CDR3: CASSLSGSQGNTIYF
J: TRBJ1-2; V: TRBV27; CDR3: CASSRDRRTTNYGYTF
J: TRBJ1-1; V: TRBV25-1; CDR3: CASSGDKLNTEAFF
J: TRBJ1-3; V: TRBV11-3; CDR3: CASSFPTGLGNTIYF
J: TRBJ2-1; V: TRBV11-3; CDR3: CASSSRTFRVPIYNEQFF
J: TRBJ2-1; V: TRBV7-9; CDR3: CASSPWGRGYQNEQFF
J: TRBJ1-6; V: TRBV16; CDR3: CASSREMTGGLDSPLHF
J: TRBJ2-5; V: TRBV6-5; CDR3: CASTPPGRGQETQYF
J: TRBJ1-3; V: TRBV2; CDR3: CASRAGKSGNTIYF
J: TRBJ2-3; V: TRBV24-1; CDR3: CATRGWDSGDTQYF
J: TRBJ2-7; V: TRBV6-4; CDR3: CASSDCELGLSGQVKDEQYF
J: TRBJ1-5; V: TRBV7-2; CDR3: CASSPEFRGPQHF
J: TRBJ2-3; V: TRBV4-2; CDR3: CASSQEGQGLTDTQYF
J: TRBJ1-2; V: TRBV24-1; CDR3: CATGGGDYGYTF
J: TRBJ1-3; V: TRBV5-1; CDR3: CASSSSVGQAGNTIYF
J: TRBJ1-5; V: TRBV30; CDR3: CAWSRATGARGNQPQHF
J: TRBJ2-5; V: TRBV19; CDR3: CASSLRTSGKETQYF
J: TRBJ2-3; V: TRBV21-1; CDR3: CASRRGVGSYTDTQYF
J: TRBJ2-2; V: TRBV5-1; CDR3: CASSLGQGSSGELFF
J: TRBJ1-5; V: TRBV30; CDR3: CAWRDRGNQPQHF
J: TRBJ2-2; V: TRBV19; CDR3: CASTTGTVMGTGELFF
J: TRBJ2-1; V: TRBV27; CDR3: CASSWRQGEQFF
J: TRBJ1-2; V: TRBV29-1; CDR3: CSVGGSSQDYGYTF
J: TRBJ1-5; V: TRBV7-8; CDR3: CASSPDRVNQPQHF
J: TRBJ2-5; V: TRBV11-2; CDR3: CASSLGRTGVTQETQYF
J: TRBJ2-2; V: TRBV5-4; CDR3: CASSLAGGLRGELFF
J: TRBJ1-6; V: TRBV6-5; CDR3: CASRQGSYNSPLHF
J: TRBJ2-2; V: TRBV24-1; CDR3: CATFTPAGGPNTGELFF
J: TRBJ1-5; V: TRBV6-2/TRBV6-3; CDR3: CASSYSTLGAGGRNQPQHF
J: TRBJ1-6; V: TRBV9; CDR3: CASSSIGPRGNSPLHF
J: TRBJ1-4; V: TRBV30; CDR3: CAWTMTGLAEKLFF
J: TRBJ2-1; V: TRBV7-2; CDR3: CASSLRGGSYNEQFF
J: TRBJ1-5; V: TRBV18; CDR3: CASSPQKTSNQPQHF
J: TRBJ1-1; V: TRBV6-5; CDR3: CASSLGGGASEAFF
J: TRBJ2-6; V: TRBV4-1; CDR3: CASSPTGANVLTF
J: TRBJ2-1; V: TRBV5-4; CDR3: CASSFRTAYNEQFF
J: TRBJ2-2; V: TRBV7-7; CDR3: CASSQSPGELFF
J: TRBJ2-3; V: TRBV5-4; CDR3: CASTPTMVATDTQYF
J: TRBJ1-1; V: TRBV24-1; CDR3: CATSDEKTGETEAFF
J: TRBJ1-2; V: TRBV6-5; CDR3: CASTRLGQNYGYTF
J: TRBJ2-7; V: TRBV5-1; CDR3: CASSSRGGQYF
J: TRBJ2-1; V: TRBV7-9; CDR3: CASSPGQGTAGGSYNEQFF
J: TRBJ1-2; V: TRBV5-4; CDR3: CASSLGQDVIYGYTF
J: TRBJ2-1; V: TRBV30; CDR3: CAWSVLSRGKQFF
J: TRBJ2-1; V: TRBV27; CDR3: CASSLGTGSYNEQFF
J: TRBJ1-5; V: TRBV7-2; CDR3: CASSLVGQVNQPQHF
J: TRBJ2-5; V: TRBV5-6; CDR3: CASSSTSGGTEETQYF